The 25 T cell receptor beta chains presented below share a single source sample, sequenced in a study of blood T cell repertoires in COVID-19. Repertoires were generated with immunoSEQ multiplex PCR, while TCRdb's copy carries only in-frame clones and drops some. The sample lists approximately 300,000 clones, approximately 81% occurring once. The sequencing sample was made of PBMCs or T cells enriched from blood (not recorded which). The origin of the receptors is a woman aged 25 to 39 who had been exposed to COVID-19.

The chain employs TRBV6-1 and TRBJ2-1; D is possibly TRBD1 (5 bases). Germline CDR1 and CDR2: MNHNS and SASEGT. Trimming removed 3 bases at V and 7 bases at J, with 16 bases between. The CDR3 extends over 15 amino acids. The CDR3 protein is CASSEKGWGTNEQFF. DNA of the CDR3: TGTGCCAGCAGTGAGAAGGGGTGGGGTACGAATGAGCAGTTCTTC.

The chain employs TRBV3-1 (or the pseudogene TRBV3-2) and TRBJ2-7, with D possibly matching TRBD2 (7 bases). The CDR3 runs to 16 residues. Per the germline V gene, CDR1 is LGHDT and CDR2 is YNNKEL (reference sequence). Trimming cost V 3 bases and J 2 bases, with 17 bases left between them. CDR3 DNA sequence: TGTGCCAGCAGCCAGATCGGGGGCCGGGAGGCCTACGAGCAGTACTTC. Protein sequence: CASSQIGGREAYEQYF.

The rearrangement uses TRBV6-2 or TRBV6-3 and TRBJ1-1; no definite D call. The CDR3 runs 16 residues. The germline V gene has CDR1 MNHEY and CDR2 SVGEGT. Between the trimmed V and J ends, which lost 0 bases and 4 bases, there was a span of 15 bases. DNA of the CDR3: TGTGCCAGCAGTTACTCGATACGGGTCCGTGCCACTGAAGCTTTCTTT. It codes for CASSYSIRVRATEAFF.

This clone was found a few times. The rearrangement joins TRBV24-1 to TRBJ2-5; D is perhaps TRBD2 (6 bases). There are 16 residues in the CDR3. Germline CDR1 KGHDR, CDR2 SFDVKD. The V gene lost 0 bases and the J gene lost 5 bases, with 15 bases spanning the gap. This CDR3 reads CATSDLQFGGRETQYF. CDR3 coding DNA: TGTGCCACCAGTGATTTGCAATTCGGGGGACGGGAGACCCAGTACTTC.

V and J are TRBV19 and TRBJ1-1, with TRBD1 identical over 7 bases. Germline CDR1 LNHDA, CDR2 SQIVND (reference sequence). V gave up 5 bases and J gave up 1 base; unmatched junction bases: 4. CDR3 length: 14 amino acids. The CDR3 DNA follows: TGTGCCAGTAGTGGAGGACAGGCGAACACTGAAGCTTTCTTT. Amino acids: CASSGGQANTEAFF.

The chain carries TRBV13 and TRBJ1-2; D ambiguous. Looked up from germline, CDR1 is PRHDT and CDR2 is FYEKMQ (reference sequence). V lost 0 bases and J lost 4, with 6 bases in between. The CDR3 runs 13 residues. CDR3 in amino acids: CASSLGYGYGYTF. DNA for the CDR3: TGTGCCAGCAGCTTAGGGTACGGCTATGGCTACACCTTC.

This chain connects TRBV30 to TRBJ1-1; D perhaps matches TRBD1 (5 bases). CDR3 length: 13 residues. V lost 1 base, J lost 1 base, and 7 bases lay in between. Germline V gene data show CDR1 as GTSNPN and CDR2 as SVGIG (reference sequence). The CDR3 coding sequence is TGTGCCTGGAGTGGGACATCGAACACTGAAGCTTTCTTT. This translates into CAWSGTSNTEAFF.

Only a few counts were recorded for this clone. This chain uses TRBV2 with TRBJ1-6; D might be TRBD1 (5 bases). V lost 2 bases, J lost 14 bases, and 13 bases lay in between. The CDR3 sequence is 13 residues long. Germline V gene data show CDR1 as SNHLY and CDR2 as FYNNEI. The CDR3 is CASSESGGTSLHF. The CDR3 DNA reads as TGTGCCAGCAGTGAATCGGGAGGGACCTCCCTCCACTTT.

This chain connects TRBV2 to TRBJ2-5; D is perhaps TRBD1 (5 bases). V was clipped by 3 bases and J by 4 bases, with 9 bases between them. Germline CDR1 is SNHLY and CDR2 is FYNNEI. CDR3 length equals 13 residues. The CDR3 region is CASSDTGIETQYF. Written as DNA, the CDR3 is TGTGCCAGCAGTGATACAGGAATAGAGACCCAGTACTTC.

This clone was counted ten times or more. The chain combines TRBV7-2 with TRBJ2-7, with D possibly TRBD1 on 6 matching bases. CDR3 length equals 14 residues. The V end lost 6 bases, the J end lost 5 bases, and 17 bases lay between the germline ends. From germline, CDR1 is SGHTA and CDR2 FQGNSA. Written as DNA, the CDR3 is TGTGCCAGCAGATTCGACAGGTCCAGGGACGAGCAGTACTTC. Protein: CASRFDRSRDEQYF. Full variable domain (rest looked up from reference TRBV7-2 and TRBJ2-7): GAGVSQSPSNKVTEKGKDVELRCDPISGHTALYWYRQSLGQGLEFLIYFQGNSAPDKSGLPSDRFSAERTGGSVSTLTIQRTQQEDSAVYLCASRFDRSRDEQYFGPGTRLTVT.

This clone was picked up one time. V and J are TRBV5-1 and TRBJ2-5; 9 nucleotides agree with TRBD2. The CDR3 is made up of 15 amino acids. CDR1 is SGHRS, CDR2 YFSETQ, per germline. Trimming took 2 bases from V and 1 from J; bases not matched to a gene: 3. Here the CDR3 DNA reads TGCGCCAGCAGCTTTAGCGGGAGTGGCCAAGAGACCCAGTACTTC. It encodes CASSFSGSGQETQYF.

The chain combines TRBV18 with TRBJ1-5, with D possibly being TRBD1 (5 bases). Germline CDR1 and CDR2: KGHSH and LQKENI. The CDR3 has 13 residues. The V end was cut by 2 bases, the J end by 7 bases, with 9 bases between. The CDR3 nucleotides read TGTGCCAGCTCACCATCGACAGACCAGCCCCAGCATTTT. This sequence encodes CASSPSTDQPQHF.

The rearrangement joins TRBV28 to TRBJ2-4, with 7 positions matching TRBD2. CDR1 and CDR2 (germline): MDHEN, SYDVKM. This CDR3 region has 15 residues. Trimming took 6 bases from V and 0 from J; bases not matched to a gene: 5. CDR3 protein: CASRTSGGAKNIQYF. The CDR3 bases are TGTGCCAGCAGGACATCGGGGGGAGCCAAAAACATTCAGTACTTC.

This sequence joins TRBV4-2 and TRBJ2-1; TRBD1 agrees at 11 bases. The V segment lost 3 bases and the J segment 9 bases; nucleotides outside the gene matches: 4. CDR1 is LGHNA, CDR2 YNFKEQ, per germline. CDR3 length: 14 amino acids. CDR3 DNA: TGTGCCAGCAGCCAGGCCGGGACAGGGGGTGAGCAGTTCTTC. It specifies CASSQAGTGGEQFF.

This chain joins TRBV18 and TRBJ1-1, with D hard to call. CDR3 size: 13 residues. Germline V gene lookup returns CDR1 KGHSH and CDR2 LQKENI. The V end lost 6 bases, the J end lost 3 bases, and 11 bases lay between the germline ends. CDR3 region: CASSPRQDTEAFF. In DNA, the CDR3 is TGTGCCAGCTCCCCCCGGCAGGACACTGAAGCTTTCTTT.

This chain joins TRBV30 and TRBJ2-7, with TRBD1 identical over 7 bases. The length of the CDR3 is 14 residues. V shed 1 base, J shed 3 bases, and the junction held 6 bases outside the gene matches. The germline CDR1 and CDR2 sequences are GTSNPN and SVGIG (reference sequence). The CDR3 sequence: CAWSAGTDFYEQYF. The CDR3 nucleotides are TGTGCCTGGAGTGCCGGGACAGATTTCTACGAGCAGTACTTC.

V usage is TRBV7-2 and J usage is TRBJ1-4; TRBD1 is a possible D gene (6 bases). The CDR3 has 13 amino acids. Germline CDR1 reads SGHTA; CDR2 reads FQGNSA. Trimming removed 10 bases at V and 5 bases at J, with 14 bases between. The CDR3 here is CATRTAMNEKLFF. The DNA for the CDR3 is TGTGCCACTCGGACAGCCATGAATGAAAAACTGTTTTTT.

The V and J genes are TRBV6-5 and TRBJ1-1; D is perhaps TRBD1 (6 bases). V was shortened by 0 bases and J by 0 bases, with 11 bases between the two germline ends. There are 16 residues in the CDR3. Looked up from germline, CDR1 is MNHEY and CDR2 is SVGAGI. CDR3: CASSYSYTGLNTEAFF. CDR3 sequence (DNA): TGTGCCAGCAGTTACTCCTATACAGGGCTGAACACTGAAGCTTTCTTT.

The chain employs TRBV7-8 and TRBJ2-1; maybe TRBD2 (5 bases). The CDR3 covers 17 residues. The V end lost 0 bases, the J end lost 4 bases, and 16 bases lay between the germline ends. Germline lookup yields CDR1 SGHVS and CDR2 FQNEAQ. For the CDR3, the DNA is TGTGCCAGCAGCTTAGCACCGGGTCCGAGCGGTTACAATGAGCAGTTCTTC. It translates to CASSLAPGPSGYNEQFF.

V is TRBV6-4 and J is TRBJ1-3, with D perhaps TRBD1 (5 bases). Germline CDR1 MRHNA, CDR2 SNTAGT. Trimming removed 7 bases at V and 0 bases at J, with 13 bases between. The CDR3 has 15 amino acids. CDR3 sequence reads: CASINKGFSGNTIYF. CDR3 bases: TGTGCCAGCATCAACAAGGGGTTCTCTGGAAACACCATATATTTT.

V is TRBV11-2 and J is TRBJ2-3; 8 nucleotides match TRBD1. The germline CDR1 and CDR2 sequences are SGHAT and FQNNGV. CDR3 length: 16 residues. With V trimmed by 1 base and J by 4 bases, 7 bases remained unmatched. The CDR3 spells CASSLGSGGQADTQYF. DNA of the CDR3: TGTGCCAGCAGCTTAGGGTCAGGGGGCCAGGCAGATACGCAGTATTTT.

The count of this clone is one. The CDR3 protein is CASSQGVEERGGQIHSNQPQHF. The DNA of the CDR3 is TGCGCCAGCAGCCAAGGAGTTGAAGAGAGGGGGGGGCAGATACATAGCAATCAGCCCCAGCATTTT. The J gene is TRBJ1-5, the V gene TRBV4-1, with TRBD1 as a possible D gene (6 bases). The ends were cut back, 1 base at V and 0 bases at J, with 28 bases in the middle. The CDR3 has 22 amino acids. Germline CDR1 reads MGHRA; CDR2 reads YSYEKL.

This clone has just a few counts. The chain combines TRBV19 with TRBJ2-1; 9 nucleotides agree with TRBD2. CDR3 length: 16 residues. Germline-derived CDR1 and CDR2 are LNHDA and SQIVND (reference sequence). After removal of 5 bases from V and 7 bases from J, the junction contained 12 bases not matched to a gene. In DNA, the CDR3 is TGTGCCAGTAGTGCCCCCGCGGGGGGGGGCCGAAATGAGCAGTTCTTC. This codes for CASSAPAGGGRNEQFF.

The chain uses TRBV6-5 and TRBJ1-1; 7 bases are a match to TRBD1. Per germline, CDR1 MNHEY and CDR2 SVGAGI. The CDR3 covers 13 residues. Trimming took 6 bases from V and 3 from J; bases not matched to a gene: 4. CDR3 sequence reads: CASSLDRDTEAFF. CDR3 nucleotide sequence: TGTGCCAGCAGCCTTGACAGGGACACTGAAGCTTTCTTT.

This clone was seen a handful of times. The chain links TRBV11-3 to TRBJ1-1; TRBD1 is a possible D gene (6 bases). With 1 base removed from V and 5 bases from J, the gap between germline ends came to 8 bases. This CDR3 has 13 residues. Per germline, CDR1 SGHNT and CDR2 YENEEA. CDR3 amino acids: CASSLGGPTEAFF. The CDR3 DNA reads TGTGCCAGCAGCTTAGGGGGGCCTACTGAAGCTTTCTTT.